This TCR beta chain derives from a study of cytomegalovirus exposure and HLA in healthy donors (dated by TCRdb to about 2017). For context, the study as a whole: An earlier analysis of several hundred of the donors reported under 300 Gb of sequence data and around 100 million unique TCR beta sequences obtained from roughly 180 million T cells. Among some 410 genotyped donors of the cohort, an average of approximately 220,000 unique TCR beta nucleotide sequences was sequenced per donor, of which roughly 17% were non-productive. An early release covering roughly 580 HLA-typed donors comprised about 300 gigabases of sequencing data and 85 million to 100 million unique TCR sequences. Besides the first cohort of 666 subjects, a separate validation cohort made up of about 120 different subjects was used. A later analysis re-examined previously published TCR beta repertoires from just over 650 donors and added high-resolution HLA genotyping to investigate patterns of TCR occurrence. An earlier analysis of some 500 of the donors used high-throughput TCR beta sequencing to judge whether each TCR beta V gene segment behaved as functional or pseudogenic. In the later analysis, no new phenotypic data were used to find candidate immune exposures; instead, reliance was placed on TCR beta sequences and their occurrence across donors. The study aimed to test whether signatures of past pathogen exposure could be identified by cataloging public T cell receptors. In a later genetic analysis, genome-wide SNP genotypes for about 65% of the roughly 700 donors were used, and that subset was treated as a discovery cohort. The number of donors typed differed by locus, with about 629-630 for A, B, C, DRB1 and DQB1, around 560 for DQA1, over 600 for DPA1, and some 450 for DPB1. To predict cytomegalovirus infection status, the study combined high-throughput TCR immunosequencing, statistical association of individual TCRs with disease status, and machine learning. HLA typing covered class I and class II loci at four-digit resolution. About five DR-DQ haplotypes were treated as single units for association and clustering because of strong linkage in the cohort. Of the roughly 400 genotyped donors, more than 75% were placed in the genetic ancestry cluster associated with self-reported Caucasian donors. All discovery cohort repertoires had been generated using a single sequencing platform. Alongside the repertoire data, information on donor age, sex, ethnicity and CMV serostatus was compiled. The study used immunosequencing to profile the T cell repertoires of more than 650 subjects and linked those repertoires to cytomegalovirus serostatus. The paper as a whole reports these results and caveats: Some IMGT-functional V segments, including TRBV6-2 and TRBV6-3, could not be told apart with the 87-base-pair reads, so those segments were excluded. Correlated functional status among segregating V segments might be attributable to linkage disequilibrium, but an unknown experimental factor could not be ruled out. In this cohort, only TCR beta chains were sequenced, and detectable features were limited by the absence of alpha or paired-chain data. In vitro tests confirmed that a few of the cytomegalovirus-associated TCR beta chains recognize cytomegalovirus antigens. Because some donors lacked HLA typing at each locus, the association tests relied only on the typed subset. In a later analysis, HLA-associated TCR beta chains showed more clonal expansion and lower generation probabilities than non-associated chains that were equally common. The sequencing pipeline was judged likely to have produced a cluster of highly shared sequence variants as a technical artifact. In a later genetic analysis, fewer N-insertions in productive TCRs were reported among donors in an Asian-associated ancestry cluster than the roughly 710-donor mean. A further reported finding was that TCR beta sequences accurately predicted the HLA-A and HLA-B alleles for most subjects in the first cohort. Because counts were too low, around 17 rarely observed V segments, including chromosome 9 orphons, were left out of the earlier analysis of approximately 580 of the donors. According to the authors, the approach could potentially be generalized to other disease states and immunological phenotypes. The presence/absence analyses assumed that sequencing depth was roughly uniform across donors, and that assumption may not be true. When HLA alleles, especially DR and DQ, strongly co-occurred, TCR associations were difficult to assign to individual alleles. In both the original and validation cohorts, the classifier was reported to diagnose cytomegalovirus status with high specificity and sensitivity. An earlier analysis of around 600 of the donors showed that most TCR beta V segments appeared in productive rearrangements either about 87% or about 30% of the time, which broadly matched IMGT annotations. At a false discovery rate of 0.05, a later analysis linked some 17,000 TCR beta sequences to specific HLA alleles. In a later analysis, the rate of TCR association differed among HLA loci, with DRB1 alleles having the most associated TCRs and HLA-C alleles having the fewest. Most TCR sequences were observed very rarely across donors, whereas some public TCRs were present in many individuals. A later analysis reported that several top co-occurrence clusters appeared linked to parvovirus B19, influenza, CMV and Epstein-Barr virus. In the study, some 160 TCR beta chains were listed as associated with cytomegalovirus. In a later analysis, most CMV-associated TCR beta chains were found to appear HLA-restricted, with HLA associations seemingly driven largely by CMV exposure. An association between a missense DCLRE1C variant and V-gene and J-gene trimming of TCR beta chains was found in a later genetic analysis and replicated in an independent cohort. For the cohort, immune exposure information was limited to CMV serostatus.

The cohort was made up of 500 to 800 healthy bone marrow donors. At the time of sampling, every cohort member was nominally healthy, though immune exposures that went unrecorded were likely present. The donor tested CMV seropositive, placing the donor among the 250 to 350 seropositive members of the cohort. Every donor gave a peripheral blood sample, and the peripheral blood mononuclear cells from that sample were used for TCR beta sequencing. The Qiagen DNeasy Blood Extraction Kit was used to extract genomic DNA from the blood cell samples. The CDR3 runs 13 amino acids, cysteine and phenylalanine included. The read is trimmed to its CDR3 DNA, 39 bases read in frame from base 1. Here V drops 6 bases and J drops 6 bases, and the junction holds 7 bases not matched to any gene. Taken from the germline V gene (reference sequence), the CDR1 and CDR2 loops are MNHEY and SMNVEV. This clone has only a few counts. Its recognized antigen is unknown. Base quality data are lacking; no much larger clone is found one base away.

The library was obtained by the immunoSEQ multiplex PCR assay. For the multiplex PCR, a mixture combining 60 forward primers for TCR Vbeta segments and 13 reverse primers for TCR Jbeta segments was used. The CDR3 region of rearranged TCR beta genes was amplified from genomic DNA by a multiplex PCR assay. The Illumina HiSeq System was used to sequence the amplified TCR beta libraries as 87-base-pair reads. The study's own analysis went as follows. A later analysis tallied 80 million to 95 million unique TCR beta chains across the approximately 670 repertoires, and some 12 million of those chains were shared by two or more donors. Raw reads were error-corrected and collapsed into unique sequences by a nearest-neighbor algorithm in which closely related sequences were merged to remove PCR and sequencing errors. CDR3 sequences were aligned to IMGT reference sequences to assign V, D and J gene segments. Each retained sequence needed at least a six-nucleotide match to both a V gene segment and a J gene segment. A rearrangement was called productive if the CDR3 had no stop codons and remained in frame with V and J, and every other rearrangement was called non-productive. Following IMGT convention, CDR3 was defined as the stretch from the second conserved V-encoded cysteine up to the conserved J-encoded phenylalanine. In an earlier analysis of roughly 580 of the donors, sequences lacking an unambiguous match to a single V gene segment were excluded. An earlier analysis of fewer than 750 of the donors called V segments functional above 56.7% productive rearrangements and segregating when the between-donor standard deviation exceeded 5%. To diagnose cytomegalovirus status from the catalog of TCR beta chain sequences, a statistical classification framework was built. In a later analysis, TCR nucleotide sequences were compared against IMGT/GENE-DB human TR gene sequences so that V and J genes could be assigned. A later analysis assigned CDR3 sequences and most-parsimonious VDJ recombination scenarios with the TCRdist pipeline. In a later analysis, every TCR beta chain was defined by the combination of its CDR3 amino acid sequence and its V-gene family, and reads without a unique V-gene family were dropped. A later analysis removed several hundred highly shared, low-generation-probability nucleotide sequences to deal with suspected cross-contamination and a sequencing artifact. For each public chain, a later analysis derived a clonal expansion index from normalized ranks of inferred template counts within each repertoire. Generation probabilities in a later analysis came from a VDJ recombination model fitted to out-of-frame rearrangements, and those results were checked against IGoR. A later analysis scored TCR-TCR, TCR-HLA and TCR-CMV co-occurrence with hypergeometric tests, applying a repertoire-size bias correction to TCR pairs. A later analysis estimated false discovery rates by permuting HLA or CMV assignments 20 times. In a later analysis, co-occurring TCRs were grouped using DBSCAN, and TCRdist sequence similarity was added for clustering within HLA-allele-positive subsets. Repertoires with fewer than 30,000 or more than 120,000 public chains were left out of co-occurrence clustering, as were five repertoires with anomalous nucleotide sharing. The table was pulled from immuneACCESS by TCRdb, which kept in-frame rearrangements only. Such tables lose some clones; where checked, under half of the loss comes from unresolved V genes, and the rest has no known cause. V and J calls plus clone size are reproduced from that table; the DNA served to infer D and trimming. The sample table shows around 120,000 clones, and 80% are seen once. The top ten hold 8.5% to 10% of the sample.

The TCR sequence derives from a female donor in good health and CMV-seropositive. The sample comprised PBMCs. The sequence joins TRBV27 to TRBJ2-5; 7 nucleotides in the junction match TRBD2. The CDR3 region reads CASSHGTTQTQYF. In nucleotide form, the sequence is TGTGCCAGCAGCCACGGGACTACCCAGACCCAGTACTTC.